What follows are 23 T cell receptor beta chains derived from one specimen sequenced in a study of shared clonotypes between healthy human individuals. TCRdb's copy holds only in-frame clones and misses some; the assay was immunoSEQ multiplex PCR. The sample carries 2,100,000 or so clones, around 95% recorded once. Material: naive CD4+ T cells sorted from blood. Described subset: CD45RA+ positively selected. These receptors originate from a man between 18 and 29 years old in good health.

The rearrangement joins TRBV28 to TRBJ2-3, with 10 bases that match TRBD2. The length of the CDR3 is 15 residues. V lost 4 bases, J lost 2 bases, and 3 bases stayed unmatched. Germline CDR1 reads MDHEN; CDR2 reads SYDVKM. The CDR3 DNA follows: TGTGCCAGCAGTTCAGCGGGGGGGCCCACAGATACGCAGTATTTT. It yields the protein CASSSAGGPTDTQYF.

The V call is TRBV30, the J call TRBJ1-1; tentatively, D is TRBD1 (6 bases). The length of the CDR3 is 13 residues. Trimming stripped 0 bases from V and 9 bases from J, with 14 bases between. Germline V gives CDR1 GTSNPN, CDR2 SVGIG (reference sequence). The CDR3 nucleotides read TGTGCCTGGAGTGTACGGGAGGGGGAGAAAGCTTTCTTT. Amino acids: CAWSVREGEKAFF.

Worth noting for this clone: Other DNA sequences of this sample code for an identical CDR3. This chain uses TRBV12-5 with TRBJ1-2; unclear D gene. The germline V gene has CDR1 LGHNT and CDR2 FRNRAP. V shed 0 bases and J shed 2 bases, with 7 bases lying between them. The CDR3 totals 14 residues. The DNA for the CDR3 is TGTGCTAGTGGTTTGGTACCCGAAAACTATGGCTACACCTTC. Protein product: CASGLVPENYGYTF.

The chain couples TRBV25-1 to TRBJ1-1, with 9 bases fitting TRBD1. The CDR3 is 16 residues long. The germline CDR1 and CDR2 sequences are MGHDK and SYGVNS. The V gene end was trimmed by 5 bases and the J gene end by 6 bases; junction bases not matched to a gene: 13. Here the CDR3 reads CASSLSGTGSRAEAFF. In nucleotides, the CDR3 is TGTGCCAGCAGTCTTTCCGGGACAGGGTCGAGGGCTGAAGCTTTCTTT.

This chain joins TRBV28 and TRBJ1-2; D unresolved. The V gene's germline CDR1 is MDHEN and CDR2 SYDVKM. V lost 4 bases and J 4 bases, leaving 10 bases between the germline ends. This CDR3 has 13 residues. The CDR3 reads CASSSVRAYGYTF. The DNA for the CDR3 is TGTGCCAGCAGTTCTGTACGGGCCTATGGCTACACCTTC.

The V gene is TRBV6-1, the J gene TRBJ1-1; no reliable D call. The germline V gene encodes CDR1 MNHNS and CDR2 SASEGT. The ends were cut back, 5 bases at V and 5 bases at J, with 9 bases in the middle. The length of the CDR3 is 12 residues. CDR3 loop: CASSNSRTEAFF. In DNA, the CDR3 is TGTGCCAGCAGTAACTCAAGAACTGAAGCTTTCTTT.

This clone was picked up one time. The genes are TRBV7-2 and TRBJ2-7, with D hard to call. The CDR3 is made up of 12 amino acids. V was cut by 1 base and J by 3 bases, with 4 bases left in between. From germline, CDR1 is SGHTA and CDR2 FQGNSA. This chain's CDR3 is CASSLDVYEQYF. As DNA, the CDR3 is TGTGCCAGCAGCTTAGACGTCTACGAGCAGTACTTC.

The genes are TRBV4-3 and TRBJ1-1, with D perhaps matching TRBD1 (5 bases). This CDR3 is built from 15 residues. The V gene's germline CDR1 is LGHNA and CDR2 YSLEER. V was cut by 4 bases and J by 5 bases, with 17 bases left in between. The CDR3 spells CASSRAAGQGTEAFF. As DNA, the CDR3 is TGCGCCAGCAGCCGAGCGGCAGGGCAGGGAACTGAAGCTTTCTTT.

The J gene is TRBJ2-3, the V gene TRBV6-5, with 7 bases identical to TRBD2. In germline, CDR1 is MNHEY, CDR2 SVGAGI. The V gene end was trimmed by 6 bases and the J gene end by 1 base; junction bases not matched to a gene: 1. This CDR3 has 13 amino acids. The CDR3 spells CASRGLRTDTQYF. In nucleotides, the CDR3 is TGTGCCAGCAGGGGACTACGCACAGATACGCAGTATTTT.

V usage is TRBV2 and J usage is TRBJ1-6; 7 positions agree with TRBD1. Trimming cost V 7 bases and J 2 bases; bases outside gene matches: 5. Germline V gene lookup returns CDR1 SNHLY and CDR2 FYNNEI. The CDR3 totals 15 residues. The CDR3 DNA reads TGTGCCAGCACCTCACAGGGGACCTATAATTCACCCCTCCACTTT. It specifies CASTSQGTYNSPLHF.

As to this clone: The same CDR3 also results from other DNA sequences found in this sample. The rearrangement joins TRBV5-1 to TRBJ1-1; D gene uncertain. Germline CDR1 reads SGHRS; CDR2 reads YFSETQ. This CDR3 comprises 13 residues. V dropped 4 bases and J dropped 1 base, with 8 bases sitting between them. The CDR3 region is CASSQTGNTEAFF. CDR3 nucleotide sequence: TGCGCCAGCAGCCAGACCGGGAACACTGAAGCTTTCTTT.

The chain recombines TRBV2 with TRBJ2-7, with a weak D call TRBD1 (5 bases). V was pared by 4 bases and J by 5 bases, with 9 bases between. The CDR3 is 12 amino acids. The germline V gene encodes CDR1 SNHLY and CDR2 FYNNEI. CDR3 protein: CASSAQADEQYF. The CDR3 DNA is TGTGCCAGCAGTGCACAGGCCGACGAGCAGTACTTC.

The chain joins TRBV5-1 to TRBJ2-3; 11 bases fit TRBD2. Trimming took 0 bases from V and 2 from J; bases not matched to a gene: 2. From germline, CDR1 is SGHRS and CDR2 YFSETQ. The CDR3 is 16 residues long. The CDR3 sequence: CASSLGGLADTDTQYF. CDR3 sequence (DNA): TGCGCCAGCAGCTTGGGGGGACTAGCGGACACAGATACGCAGTATTTT.

The DNA for the CDR3 is TGTGCCAGCAATTACCAGGGGTCCTACAATGAGCAGTTCTTC. This sequence encodes CASNYQGSYNEQFF. V gene TRBV5-4 combines with J gene TRBJ2-1; perhaps TRBD1 as D (6 bases). Germline CDR1 is SGHNT and CDR2 is YYREEE (reference sequence). CDR3 length: 14 residues. V was clipped by 6 bases and J by 1 base, with 11 bases between them. The full variable domain, in which reference TRBV5-4 and TRBJ2-1 provide the parts outside the CDR3, is ETGVTQSPTHLIKTRGQQVTLRCSSQSGHNTVSWYQQALGQGPQFIFQYYREEENGRGNFPPRFSGLQFPNYSSELNVNALELDDSALYLCASNYQGSYNEQFFGPGTRLTVL.

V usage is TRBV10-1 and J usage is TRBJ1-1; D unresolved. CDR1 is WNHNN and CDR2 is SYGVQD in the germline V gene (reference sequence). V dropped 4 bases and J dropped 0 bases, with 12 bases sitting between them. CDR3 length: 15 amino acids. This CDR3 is CASSATRLLNTEAFF. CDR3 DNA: TGCGCCAGCAGTGCAACCAGGTTACTGAACACTGAAGCTTTCTTT.

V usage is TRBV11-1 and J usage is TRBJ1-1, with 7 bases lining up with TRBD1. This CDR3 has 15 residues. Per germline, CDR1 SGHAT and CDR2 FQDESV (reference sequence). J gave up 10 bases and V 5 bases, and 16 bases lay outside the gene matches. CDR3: CASSTNRGTSYGAFF. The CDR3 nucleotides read TGTGCCAGCAGCACCAACAGGGGCACTAGTTATGGAGCTTTCTTT.

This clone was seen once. The CDR3 here is CASSLSLGVYGEKLFF. Here the CDR3 DNA reads TGTGCCAGCAGTTTATCACTGGGGGTTTATGGAGAAAAACTGTTTTTT. The chain employs TRBV27 and TRBJ1-4, with D possibly being TRBD1 (5 bases). Germline CDR1 is MNHEY and CDR2 is SMNVEV (reference sequence). This CDR3 comprises 16 residues. Trimming shortened V by 0 bases and J by 8 bases, and 16 bases separated the two germline ends. The full variable domain, with the rest looked up from reference TRBV27 and TRBJ1-4, is EAQVTQNPRYLITVTGKKLTVTCSQNMNHEYMSWYRQDPGLGLRQIYYSMNVEVTDKGDVPEGYKVSRKEKRNFPLILESPSPNQTSLYFCASSLSLGVYGEKLFFGSGTQLSVL.

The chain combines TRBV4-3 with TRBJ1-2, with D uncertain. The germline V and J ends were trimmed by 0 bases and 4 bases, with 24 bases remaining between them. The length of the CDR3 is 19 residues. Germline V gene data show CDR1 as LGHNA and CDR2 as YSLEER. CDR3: CASSQDSATEGPSRYGYTF. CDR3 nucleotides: TGCGCCAGCAGCCAAGATAGCGCCACAGAAGGTCCGTCCCGCTATGGCTACACCTTC.

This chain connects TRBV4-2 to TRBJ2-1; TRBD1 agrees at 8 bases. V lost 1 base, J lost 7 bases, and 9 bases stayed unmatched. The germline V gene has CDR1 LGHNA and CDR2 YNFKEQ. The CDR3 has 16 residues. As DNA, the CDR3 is TGTGCCAGCAGCCAAGGGGACAGGCTGGAAAGGAATGAGCAGTTCTTC. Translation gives CASSQGDRLERNEQFF.

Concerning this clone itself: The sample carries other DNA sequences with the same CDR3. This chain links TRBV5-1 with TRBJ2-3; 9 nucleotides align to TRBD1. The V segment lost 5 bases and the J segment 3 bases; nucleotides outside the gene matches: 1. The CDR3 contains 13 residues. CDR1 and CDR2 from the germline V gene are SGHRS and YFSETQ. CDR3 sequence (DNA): TGCGCCAGCAGACAGGGGGCAACAGATACGCAGTATTTT. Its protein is CASRQGATDTQYF.

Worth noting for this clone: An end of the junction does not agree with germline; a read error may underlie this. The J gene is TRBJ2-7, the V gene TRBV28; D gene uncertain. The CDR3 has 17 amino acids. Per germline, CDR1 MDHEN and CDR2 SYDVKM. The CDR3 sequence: CASSPSRPGPSSYEQYF. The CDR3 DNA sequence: TGTGCCAGCAGTCCATCCCGGCCAGGCCCCAGCTCCTACGAGCAGTACTTT.

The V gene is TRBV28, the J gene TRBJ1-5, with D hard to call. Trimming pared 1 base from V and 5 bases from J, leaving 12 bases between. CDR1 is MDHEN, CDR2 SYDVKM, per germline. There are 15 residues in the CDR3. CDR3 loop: CASSLLPGSYQPQHF. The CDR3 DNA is TGTGCCAGCAGTTTATTGCCGGGAAGTTATCAGCCCCAGCATTTT.

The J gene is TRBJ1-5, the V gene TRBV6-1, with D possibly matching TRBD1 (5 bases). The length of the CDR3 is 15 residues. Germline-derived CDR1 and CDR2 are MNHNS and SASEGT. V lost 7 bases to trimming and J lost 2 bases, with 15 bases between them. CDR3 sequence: CASIAVRGGNQPQHF. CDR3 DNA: TGTGCCAGCATAGCCGTGCGGGGGGGCAATCAGCCCCAGCATTTT.